Shown below are 29 T cell receptor beta chains from a single sample sequenced in a study of blood T cells in healthy people across ages. The authors ran a second PCR of roughly 6 to 12 cycles using a sample-barcoded 5' primer and a J-beta primer mix. TCRdb re-called the 5' RACE reads through MiXCR, storing one row per CDR3 protein. The data show hundreds of thousands of distinct CDR3 sequences, about 30% seen once. Sequenced input: blood. Source of these receptors: a woman of 80 years or more in good health.

The rearrangement joins TRBV20-1 to TRBJ2-2; tentative D call: TRBD2 (6 bases). This CDR3 is built from 16 residues. Germline CDR1 DFQATT, CDR2 SNEGSKA (reference sequence). V was cut by 6 bases and J by 3 bases, with 20 bases left in between. The CDR3 protein is CSARPRAGKDTGELFF. As DNA, the CDR3 is TGCAGTGCCCGGCCGAGGGCGGGAAAGGACACCGGGGAGCTGTTTTTT.

Written as DNA, the CDR3 is TGTGCCAGCGAGGACACAAGTTCTGGAAACACCATATATTTT. Protein sequence: CASEDTSSGNTIYF. This chain uses TRBV25-1 with TRBJ1-3, with a weak D call TRBD1 (5 bases). The germline gives CDR1 MGHDK, CDR2 SYGVNS. The CDR3 has 14 amino acids. V lost 8 bases to trimming and J lost 1 base, with 12 bases between them. Combining the CDR3 with reference TRBV25-1 and TRBJ1-3 gives the whole variable domain EADIYQTPRYLVIGTGKKITLECSQTMGHDKMYWYQQDPGMELHLIHYSYGVNSTEKGDLSSESTVSRIRTEHFPLTLESARPSHTSQYLCASEDTSSGNTIYFGEGSWLTVV.

This sequence joins TRBV2 and TRBJ2-7, with 7 bases lining up with TRBD2. This CDR3 region has 13 residues. With V trimmed by 4 bases and J by 2 bases, 2 bases remained unmatched. Germline-derived CDR1 and CDR2 are SNHLY and FYNNEI. Here the CDR3 reads CASSGLATYEQYF. DNA of the CDR3: TGTGCCAGCAGTGGACTAGCCACCTACGAGCAGTACTTC.

On this clonotype itself: A read error may explain this, as a much larger clone is one base away. V gene TRBV7-6 combines with J gene TRBJ2-4; 7 nucleotides align to TRBD2. The DNA end favors TRBJ2-5, so the J call may be wrong. The CDR3 totals 17 residues. CDR1 and CDR2 from the germline V gene are SGHVS and FNYEAQ. The CDR3 sequence: CASSLYPAGRIQGTQYF. For the CDR3, the DNA is TGTGCCAGCAGCTTATACCCAGCGGGGAGAATCCAAGGGACCCAGTACTTC.

This clonotype was counted between two and nine times. The chain couples TRBV30 to TRBJ1-5; 7 nucleotides agree with TRBD1. V lost 1 base to trimming and J lost 6 bases; unmatched junction nucleotides: 9. In germline, CDR1 is GTSNPN, CDR2 SVGIG (reference sequence). The CDR3 consists of 15 residues. The CDR3 bases are TGTGCCTGGAGTGACCCGGGACAGTGGGGTCAGCCCCAGCATTTT. It codes for CAWSDPGQWGQPQHF.

Concerning this clonotype itself: One base away lies a much larger clone, so this may be a sequencing read error. V is TRBV20-1 and J is TRBJ1-5; the match to TRBD1 covers 9 bases. The CDR3 consists of 13 residues. With 7 bases clipped from V and 6 bases from J, the junction kept 7 bases outside the gene matches. The germline V gene encodes CDR1 DFQATT and CDR2 SNEGSKA (reference sequence). The CDR3 spells CSVRDRVSQPQHF. The CDR3 nucleotides read TGCAGTGTAAGGGACAGGGTTTCTCAGCCCCAGCATTTT.

This chain connects TRBV7-2 to TRBJ2-1, with 11 bases identical to TRBD1. After removal of 1 base from V and 15 bases from J, the junction contained 5 bases not matched to a gene. Germline-derived CDR1 and CDR2 are SGHTA and FQGNSA. The CDR3 covers 13 residues. CDR3 in amino acids: CASSLGTGGHGFF. The CDR3 DNA reads TGTGCCAGCAGCTTAGGGACAGGGGGCCACGGGTTCTTC.

V usage is TRBV20-1 and J usage is TRBJ1-5; 8 nucleotides align to TRBD1. Germline CDR1 is DFQATT and CDR2 is SNEGSKA (reference sequence). The CDR3 is 16 residues long. Trimming cost V 1 base and J 2 bases; bases outside gene matches: 7. For the CDR3, the DNA is TGCAGTGCTAGAGCGACCTTGGACAGGGGCAATCAGCCCCAGCATTTT. Protein sequence: CSARATLDRGNQPQHF.

This clonotype has a count of ten or more. The rearrangement links TRBV4-3 to TRBJ1-1, with D possibly matching TRBD1 (6 bases). There are 13 residues in the CDR3. From germline, CDR1 is LGHNA and CDR2 YSLEER. The V end was cut by 6 bases, the J end by 0 bases, with 8 bases between. In DNA, the CDR3 is TGCGCCAGCAGTGGACAGTTGAACACTGAAGCTTTCTTT. Translated, it gives CASSGQLNTEAFF.

This chain connects TRBV4-2 to TRBJ2-3; 7 nucleotides match TRBD2. The CDR3 runs 18 residues. Trimming took 0 bases from V and 2 from J; bases not matched to a gene: 11. The germline V gene has CDR1 LGHNA and CDR2 YNFKEQ. CDR3 nucleotide sequence: TGTGCCAGCAGCCAAGATTCCCCCGGCGGGGGTACCACAGATACGCAGTATTTT. The encoded protein is CASSQDSPGGGTTDTQYF.

Note on this clonotype: A single base separates this from a much larger clone, so it may be a read error. The J gene is TRBJ1-2, the V gene TRBV6-2 or TRBV6-3; 11 nucleotides agree with TRBD1. Germline loops: CDR1 MNHEY, CDR2 SVGEGT. This CDR3 spans 15 amino acids. For the CDR3, the DNA is TGTGTCAGCAGTTACTGGGGACAGGGGGACGATGGCTACACCTTC. It encodes CVSSYWGQGDDGYTF.

In this sample, this clonotype turned up many times. This chain's CDR3 is CASSLEGFGYTF. The CDR3 bases are TGTGCCAGCAGCTTGGAGGGCTTTGGCTACACCTTC. This chain links TRBV5-6 with TRBJ1-2; no reliable D call. Germline assignment: CDR1 SGHDT and CDR2 YYEEEE. This CDR3 is 12 amino acids long. Trimming removed 0 bases at V and 7 bases at J, with 7 bases between.

At least ten counts were recorded for this clonotype. The gene calls are TRBV20-1 and TRBJ2-7, with 8 bases lining up with TRBD1. There are 14 residues in the CDR3. V lost 2 bases to trimming and J lost 0 bases; unmatched junction nucleotides: 3. Germline V gives CDR1 DFQATT, CDR2 SNEGSKA (reference sequence). This CDR3 reads CSARQGANSYEQYF. The CDR3 region has the DNA TGCAGTGCTAGACAGGGGGCTAACTCCTACGAGCAGTACTTC.

This clonotype has only a few counts. V usage is TRBV28 and J usage is TRBJ2-7, with D perhaps being TRBD1 or TRBD2 (5 bases each). The CDR3 consists of 17 residues. With 3 bases removed from V and 0 bases from J, the gap between germline ends came to 18 bases. The V gene's germline CDR1 is MDHEN and CDR2 SYDVKM. CDR3 region: CASSFSSGTVSSYEQYF. The CDR3 nucleotides read TGTGCCAGCAGTTTTTCATCCGGGACGGTGAGCTCCTACGAGCAGTACTTC.

This clonotype occurred once. A much bigger clone sits one base away, suggesting this may be a read error. The genes are TRBV6-6 and TRBJ2-7; a possible D gene is TRBD1 (5 bases). The V and J ends lost 6 bases and 2 bases respectively, with 11 bases between them. Germline V gene data show CDR1 as MNHNY and CDR2 as SVGAGI (reference sequence). There are 13 residues in the CDR3. CDR3 DNA: TGTGCCAGCAGAAACAAGGGGACCTACGAGCAGTACTTC. This translates into CASRNKGTYEQYF.

This clonotype was counted many times. A read error is possible here, since a much larger clone lies one base away. CDR3 in DNA: TGTGCCAGCAGCCCTAGGGGTGGCTACACCTTC. It translates to CASSPRGGYTF. This chain joins TRBV7-2 and TRBJ1-2, with a weak D call TRBD1 (5 bases). V was trimmed by 5 bases and J by 7 bases, leaving 8 bases between them. The CDR3 spans 11 residues. Germline-derived CDR1 and CDR2 are SGHTA and FQGNSA.

The chain couples TRBV29-1 to TRBJ1-1; D is uncertain. Germline assignment: CDR1 SQVTM and CDR2 ANQGSEA. This CDR3 is built from 12 residues. V shed 0 bases and J shed 3 bases, with 5 bases lying between them. The chain's CDR3 is CSVEDVYTEAFF. The CDR3 bases are TGCAGCGTTGAAGATGTGTACACTGAAGCTTTCTTT.

Turning to this clonotype: Its ends do not fully match the called genes, so a read error is possible. The chain joins TRBV7-6 to TRBJ2-5, with TRBD2 matching 7 bases. The CDR3 is 17 residues long. The germline V gene has CDR1 SGHVS and CDR2 FNYEAQ. The CDR3 nucleotides are TGTGCCGGCAGCTTAACCCCCGGCGGGGGTCGCCAAGAGACCCAGTACTTC. Translated: CAGSLTPGGGRQETQYF.

This clonotype occurred many times. One junction end disagrees with the germline gene, perhaps due to a read error. V is TRBV5-1 and J is TRBJ1-2; D is unclear. Germline-derived CDR1 and CDR2 are SGHRS and YFSETQ. CDR3 length equals 12 residues. The CDR3 DNA follows: TGTGCCAGCAGCTTAGATGGTTATGGCTACACCTTC. Amino acid sequence: CASSLDGYGYTF.

The rearrangement uses TRBV30 and TRBJ2-5; D is possibly TRBD2 (5 bases). Germline lookup yields CDR1 GTSNPN and CDR2 SVGIG (reference sequence). The V end was cut by 2 bases, the J end by 1 base, with 8 bases between. CDR3 length: 13 residues. The CDR3 loop is CAWSSGSQETQYF. The CDR3 DNA sequence: TGTGCCTGGAGTTCGGGGAGCCAAGAGACCCAGTACTTC.

This clonotype was counted many times. This chain links TRBV20-1 with TRBJ1-1; possibly TRBD1 for D (6 bases). The V gene's germline CDR1 is DFQATT and CDR2 SNEGSKA (reference sequence). V lost 3 bases and J 8 bases, leaving 13 bases between the germline ends. The CDR3 loop spans 12 amino acids. Here the CDR3 reads CSASPGQGEAFF. The DNA for the CDR3 is TGCAGTGCTAGCCCGGGGCAGGGGGAAGCTTTCTTT.

Ten or more counts support this clonotype. The V gene is TRBV10-3, the J gene TRBJ1-3, with TRBD1 matching over 12 bases. The CDR3 extends over 17 amino acids. Germline-derived CDR1 and CDR2 are ENHRY and SYGVKD. Germline trimming cut 6 bases from V and 4 bases from J; bases unmatched to any gene: 10. For the CDR3, the DNA is TGTGCCATCAGGGCCGGGACAGGGGGCGCGAGAGGAAACACCATATATTTT. Its protein product is CAIRAGTGGARGNTIYF.

As to this clonotype: A much larger clone differs from this one at a single base, so this may be a read error. The CDR3 DNA sequence: TGCGCCAGCAGGGTGGAGCGGTACACCGGGGAGCTGTTTTTT. It specifies CASRVERYTGELFF. The chain links TRBV10-2 to TRBJ2-2; tentative D call: TRBD2 (5 bases). CDR3 length: 14 amino acids. Trimming removed 6 bases from V and 3 bases from J, with 11 bases in between. Germline-derived CDR1 and CDR2 are WSHSY and SAAADI.

To note about this clonotype: A much larger clone lies a single base off, so this may be a read error. The J gene is TRBJ2-3, the V gene TRBV18; the D gene is possibly TRBD2 (5 bases). Germline V gives CDR1 KGHSH, CDR2 LQKENI. The CDR3 is made up of 12 amino acids. The ends were cut back, 10 bases at V and 3 bases at J, with 11 bases in the middle. DNA for the CDR3: TGTGCCAACAACACGGGAACAGATACGCAGTATTTT. It yields the protein CANNTGTDTQYF.

This clonotype was picked up many times. The chain links TRBV10-3 to TRBJ2-1; 9 bases agree with TRBD1. The V gene end was trimmed by 7 bases and the J gene end by 10 bases; junction bases not matched to a gene: 11. The CDR3 covers 14 residues. Germline CDR1 ENHRY, CDR2 SYGVKD. The CDR3 here is CAIKRDRESGEQFF. Here the CDR3 DNA reads TGTGCCATCAAGAGGGACAGGGAGAGTGGGGAGCAGTTCTTC.

This clonotype was observed at least ten times. This chain joins TRBV6-6 and TRBJ1-2; no clear D gene. Germline CDR1 MNHNY, CDR2 SVGAGI (reference sequence). The CDR3 is made up of 14 amino acids. V gave up 5 bases and J gave up 3 bases, with 13 bases separating them. Here the CDR3 reads CASSKMSGDYGYTF. As DNA, the CDR3 is TGTGCCAGCAGTAAGATGTCGGGAGACTATGGCTACACCTTC.

This clonotype was seen many times. The chain carries TRBV30 and TRBJ1-2, with TRBD1 identical over 10 bases. Germline V CDR1 and CDR2: GTSNPN, SVGIG (reference sequence). The CDR3 is 17 residues long. V gave up 0 bases and J gave up 4 bases; unmatched junction bases: 11. The CDR3: CAWSVLGATGGSYGYTF. Written as DNA, the CDR3 is TGTGCCTGGAGTGTTCTCGGGGCGACAGGGGGCAGCTATGGCTACACCTTC.

In its sample, this clonotype was seen a few times. The rearrangement links TRBV7-8 to TRBJ1-1; D is ambiguous. Trimming left V 6 bases short and J 6 bases short, with 17 bases between. There are 14 residues in the CDR3. CDR1 and CDR2 (germline): SGHVS, FQNEAQ. CDR3 nucleotides: TGTGCCAGCAGGATGCGGCGGGAGGGCGCTGAAGCTTTCTTT. Encoded protein: CASRMRREGAEAFF.

This clonotype was recorded many times. The chain employs TRBV5-1 and TRBJ2-7; D remains ambiguous. The CDR3 consists of 15 residues. Trimming pared 4 bases from V and 0 bases from J, leaving 14 bases between. Germline V gives CDR1 SGHRS, CDR2 YFSETQ. The CDR3 nucleotides are TGCGCCAGCAGCCCGGCGGCCGGCACCTCCTACGAGCAGTACTTC. Protein sequence: CASSPAAGTSYEQYF.